These 7 T cell receptor beta chains were sequenced from one sample in a study of shared clonotypes between healthy human individuals. Only in-frame clones appear in the TCRdb table, and some are missing; sequencing was by immunoSEQ multiplex PCR. The data show around 340,000 clones, with around 67% seen just once and more than 9% held by the top ten. The sequencing input was memory CD4+ T cells sorted from blood. Subset given: CD45RA-negative fraction. These receptors came from a man aged 30 to 45 in good health.

The chain couples TRBV27 to TRBJ2-5, with D hard to call. Trimming left V 6 bases short and J 4 bases short, with 12 bases between. The CDR3 loop spans 13 amino acids. The V gene's germline CDR1 is MNHEY and CDR2 SMNVEV (reference sequence). The DNA for the CDR3 is TGTGCCAGCAGCCGCCGGCCACGAGAGACCCAGTACTTC. It is translated as CASSRRPRETQYF.

This sequence joins TRBV15 and TRBJ1-5; D is unresolved. V was shortened by 1 base and J by 4 bases, with 11 bases between the two germline ends. The germline gives CDR1 LNHNV, CDR2 YYDKDF (reference sequence). This CDR3 is 15 amino acids long. DNA of the CDR3: TGTGCCACCAGCAGAGCGCGGGCGGCTAATCAGCCCCAGCATTTT. Its translation is CATSRARAANQPQHF.

This sequence joins TRBV15 and TRBJ2-7, with 9 bases aligning to TRBD1. The length of the CDR3 is 15 residues. V dropped 4 bases and J dropped 6; count of bases not matched to a gene: 10. Germline-derived CDR1 and CDR2 are LNHNV and YYDKDF (reference sequence). In DNA form, the CDR3 reads TGTGCCACCAGCACCTTACAGGGGGCAGTGCTCGAGCAGTACTTC. It specifies CATSTLQGAVLEQYF.

V and J are TRBV11-3 and TRBJ1-6, with 8 bases that match TRBD1. This CDR3 contains 14 residues. V was pared by 4 bases and J by 10 bases, with 6 bases of the junction left unmatched. Looked up from germline, CDR1 is SGHNT and CDR2 is YENEEA. CDR3 sequence (DNA): TGTGCCAGCAGCTCGGGACAGGCCCACTCACCCCTCCACTTT. This gives the protein CASSSGQAHSPLHF. The full variable domain, completed using reference TRBV11-3 and TRBJ1-6, is EAGVVQSPRYKIIEKKQPVAFWCNPISGHNTLYWYLQNLGQGPELLIRYENEEAVDDSQLPKDRFSAERLKGVDSTLKIQPAELGDSAVYLCASSSGQAHSPLHFGNGTRLTVT.

The gene calls are TRBV7-9 and TRBJ1-1; tentative D call: TRBD1 (6 bases). Looked up from germline, CDR1 is SEHNR and CDR2 is FQNEAQ (reference sequence). There are 15 residues in the CDR3. Trimming left V 5 bases short and J 1 base short, with 14 bases between. The CDR3 DNA is TGTGCCAGCAGCCAGCTATCAGGGGCGAACACTGAAGCTTTCTTT. Translating gives CASSQLSGANTEAFF.

The chain has TRBV7-3 and TRBJ2-2; possible D gene TRBD2, 5 bases. Germline V gene sequence: CDR1 SGHTA, CDR2 FQGTGA. Trimming pared 2 bases from V and 2 bases from J, leaving 12 bases between. CDR3 length: 16 amino acids. The CDR3 nucleotides read TGTGCCAGCAGCTTACGTGGGCTAGCAAACACCGGGGAGCTGTTTTTT. It codes for CASSLRGLANTGELFF.

The chain employs TRBV5-1 and TRBJ2-7; TRBD2 matches at 9 bases. The CDR3 loop spans 17 amino acids. After removal of 4 bases from V and 4 bases from J, the junction contained 15 bases not matched to a gene. CDR1 SGHRS and CDR2 YFSETQ come from the germline V gene. In DNA, the CDR3 is TGCGCCAGCAGCCCGGGGTTCGCGGGAGGGCGGGGATACGAGCAGTACTTC. Translated, it gives CASSPGFAGGRGYEQYF.